The T cell receptor (beta chain) under discussion was sequenced for a study of T-cell memory formation after mild COVID-19. TCRdb re-derived calls from the 5' RACE reads in MiXCR, one entry per CDR3 protein. The data contain 110,000 to 150,000 distinct CDR3 sequences, 20% to 25% of them seen just once; the ten biggest clones take up roughly a quarter. The CDR3 runs 14 residues. Germline CDR1 SQVTM, CDR2 ANQGSEA. Germline trimming cut 7 bases from V and 2 bases from J; bases unmatched to any gene: 10. In this sample, this clonotype turned up many times. The sample taken for sequencing was PBMCs or a T cell subset sorted from them (not recorded which). This clonotype was obtained from an adult woman who had mild COVID-19 (a few samples of this study predate the infection). Cell type and time point are not known. V usage is TRBV29-1 and J usage is TRBJ2-7, with 8 positions matching TRBD2. CDR3 DNA: TGCAGCGCTGTCCGGGAGGGGGTACCCTACGAGCAGTACTTC. This translates into CSAVREGVPYEQYF.